This is a list of T cell receptor beta chains from one sample in a study of vaccination and CD4 T cells after COVID-19. One entry per CDR3 protein, called by TCRdb with MiXCR from the PCR reads. This sample has just under 20,000 distinct CDR3 sequences, with 60% found just once. This specimen consisted of CD4+ T cells from blood, obtained after SARS-CoV-2 vaccination. These receptors were collected from a human donor who had recovered from COVID-19. The CDR3 runs from the conserved cysteine through the conserved F or W. D genes are given only for firm matches. A clone size is listed for some rows: how often the clone was seen (once, few, many), or a class if it is expanded.

CASSLLAGELFF,TGTGCCAGTTCTCTACTAGCGGGCGAGCTGTTTTTT,TRBJ2-2,TRBV19,NA,TRBD2
CSARDLASGQETQYF,TGCAGTGCTAGAGATCTGGCTAGCGGCCAAGAGACCCAGTACTTC,TRBJ2-5,TRBV20-1,NA,TRBD2
CASKTGAPGETQYF,TGTGCCAGCAAAACAGGGGCGCCGGGAGAGACCCAGTACTTC,TRBJ2-5,TRBV5-4,NA,TRBD1
CSAQGGTVVSGANVLTF,TGCAGTGCACAGGGAGGCACAGTTGTCTCTGGGGCCAACGTCCTGACTTTC,TRBJ2-6,TRBV20-1,NA,NA
CASRARETQYF,TGTGCCAGCCGAGCGAGAGAGACCCAGTACTTC,TRBJ2-5,TRBV6-1,NA,NA
CASRRTGGNYGYTF,TGTGCCAGCAGGAGGACAGGGGGCAACTATGGCTACACCTTC,TRBJ1-2,TRBV2,NA,TRBD1
CASRDNTDTQYF,TGTGCCAGCAGGGACAACACAGATACGCAGTATTTT,TRBJ2-3,TRBV6-1,once,NA
CSARGAHATNYGYTF,TGCAGTGCTAGAGGGGCACATGCTACTAACTATGGCTACACCTTC,TRBJ1-2,TRBV20-1,few,NA
CSARASGRAYQETQYF,TGCAGTGCTAGGGCTAGCGGGAGGGCGTACCAAGAGACCCAGTACTTC,TRBJ2-5,TRBV20-1,few,TRBD2
CASSEKRLYGYTF,TGCGCCAGCAGTGAGAAACGGTTATATGGCTACACCTTC,TRBJ1-2,TRBV10-1,NA,NA
CASIAGNTGELFF,TGTGCCAGCATCGCGGGGAACACCGGGGAGCTGTTTTTT,TRBJ2-2,TRBV27,NA,NA
CASSLRYAGGLSTYEQYF,TGTGCCAGCAGTCTTAGGTACGCGGGGGGGCTATCCACCTACGAGCAGTACTTC,TRBJ2-7,TRBV28,NA,TRBD2
CAWSELRDTEAFF,TGTGCCTGGAGTGAATTGCGAGACACTGAAGCTTTCTTT,TRBJ1-1,TRBV30,NA,NA
CASSPPTYRGGETQYF,TGTGCCAGCAGCCCTCCCACTTACAGGGGAGGAGAGACCCAGTACTTC,TRBJ2-5,TRBV7-9,few,NA
CASSAYRLAGLREGTYNEQFF,TGTGCCAGTAGTGCGTATCGACTAGCGGGACTAAGGGAGGGGACCTACAATGAGCAGTTCTTC,TRBJ2-1,TRBV19,NA,TRBD2
CASSLAIGTRVDTQYF,TGTGCCAGCAGCTTAGCGATTGGGACGCGGGTAGATACGCAGTATTTT,TRBJ2-3,TRBV7-2,NA,NA
CASSLEILQGRYGYTF,TGTGCCAGCAGCTTAGAAATACTACAGGGGCGCTATGGCTACACCTTC,TRBJ1-2,TRBV7-9,NA,TRBD1
CASSPRETQYF,TGTGCCAGCAGCCCCCGGGAGACCCAGTACTTC,TRBJ2-5,TRBV7-2,NA,NA
CASSGLVLGIGNSPLHF,TGTGCCAGCAGTGGTCTAGTGTTGGGGATCGGGAATTCACCCCTCCACTTT,TRBJ1-6,TRBV6-1,NA,NA
CSAYRGDTQYF,TGCAGTGCTTACAGAGGAGATACGCAGTATTTT,TRBJ2-3,TRBV20-1,NA,NA
CASSLEEPTGYTF,TGCGCCAGCAGCTTGGAGGAACCTACGGGTTACACCTTC,TRBJ1-2,TRBV5-1,NA,NA
CASSASDSEDTQYF,TGTGCCAGTAGCGCCAGCGATAGCGAAGATACGCAGTATTTT,TRBJ2-3,TRBV19,NA,NA
CASSPITDTQYF,TGTGCCAGCAGCCCCATCACAGATACGCAGTATTTT,TRBJ2-3,TRBV7-9,NA,NA
CATSDLQGYQETQYF,TGTGCCACCAGTGATTTGCAGGGATACCAAGAGACCCAGTACTTC,TRBJ2-5,TRBV24-1,once,NA
CASSLAHGQPQHF,TGTGCCAGCAGCCTGGCACACGGGCAGCCCCAGCATTTT,TRBJ1-5,TRBV7-3,NA,NA
CASSYTPQGVGNQPQHF,TGTGCCAGCAGTTACACTCCACAGGGCGTGGGAAATCAGCCCCAGCATTTT,TRBJ1-5,TRBV6-2/TRBV6-3,NA,NA
CASSTGANVLTF,TGTGCCAGCAGTACTGGGGCCAACGTCCTGACTTTC,TRBJ2-6,TRBV12-3/TRBV12-4,NA,NA
CASSPGTGRGDTQYF,TGTGCCAGCAGTCCCGGGACAGGGCGTGGGGATACGCAGTATTTT,TRBJ2-3,TRBV28,NA,TRBD1
CASSFPRGREFF,TGTGCCAGCAGTTTCCCCAGGGGCCGCGAGTTCTTC,TRBJ2-1,TRBV27,NA,NA
CACNTGAGVSAGELFF,TGTGCCTGCAACACGGGAGCGGGAGTGTCGGCCGGGGAGCTGTTTTTT,TRBJ2-2,TRBV30,NA,TRBD2
CAIKGTGANVLTF,TGTGCCATCAAAGGGACCGGGGCCAACGTCCTGACTTTC,TRBJ2-6,TRBV10-3,few,NA
CSARDGANVEKLFF,TGCAGTGCTAGAGATGGGGCCAACGTAGAAAAACTGTTTTTT,TRBJ1-4,TRBV20-1,NA,NA
CASSFDSYNEQFF,TGTGCCAGCAGTTTCGACAGCTACAATGAGCAGTTCTTC,TRBJ2-1,TRBV27,NA,NA
CATSAHSYNEQFF,TGTGCAACTAGCGCCCACTCCTACAATGAGCAGTTCTTC,TRBJ2-1,TRBV20-1,NA,TRBD2
CASSNQLAGVERDTQYF,TGTGCCAGCAGTAACCAACTAGCGGGAGTGGAAAGAGATACGCAGTATTTT,TRBJ2-3,TRBV6-1,NA,TRBD2
CASSGVENRDPNYGYTF,TGTGCCAGCAGTGGCGTCGAGAACAGAGATCCTAACTATGGCTACACCTTC,TRBJ1-2,TRBV6-1,NA,NA
CASNDRSGNTIYF,TGTGCCAGTAACGACCGCTCTGGAAACACCATATATTTT,TRBJ1-3,TRBV19,NA,NA
CASSQVQGGEKLFF,TGCGCCAGCAGCCAAGTACAGGGCGGCGAAAAACTGTTTTTT,TRBJ1-4,TRBV4-1,NA,NA
CASSLGGLWDEQYF,TGTGCCAGTAGCCTGGGAGGTTTATGGGACGAGCAGTACTTC,TRBJ2-7,TRBV19,NA,NA
CATSRKTGIDTQYF,TGTGCCACCAGCAGAAAGACAGGGATAGATACGCAGTATTTT,TRBJ2-3,TRBV15,NA,TRBD1